This T cell receptor (beta chain) was profiled in a study of spatial heterogeneity in lung cancer. Study background: Among detected sequences, beta-chain ones consistently exceeded alpha-chain ones in number.

This clonotype was detected many times. The time point: sample taken at primary tumor resection. TCR cDNA molecules were tagged individually, and each one carried a unique molecular identifier. Using its own MiXCR run on the 5' RACE reads, TCRdb lists one record per CDR3 protein. The data show under 7,000 distinct CDR3 sequences, less than 9.5% seen once. This CDR3 has 16 residues. Trimming took off 3 bases at V and 1 base at J, with 15 bases between the two ends. In germline, CDR1 is MNHEY, CDR2 SMNVEV (reference sequence). The V gene is TRBV27, the J gene TRBJ2-5; D gene ambiguous. The receptor's source is a female donor with early-stage non-small cell lung cancer. The source material was normal lung tissue next to the tumor, sampled at surgery. The CDR3 sequence: CASSFMHRNIQETQYF. Written as DNA, the CDR3 is TGTGCCAGCAGTTTTATGCACCGAAACATCCAAGAGACCCAGTACTTC.